The sample holds a few counts of the clone carrying this TCR beta chain. Its antigen is undetermined. The CDR3 totals 16 residues. V shed 3 bases and J 1 base; nucleotides not matched to a gene: 4. CDR1 and CDR2 from the germline V gene are KGHSH and LQKENI. This sample stems from a study of OX40 agonist ivuxolimab in advanced cancers. Study-wide context: A history of anti-PD-1, anti-PD-L1 or anti-CTLA-4 therapy was acceptable, and about 40% had some.

Sequencing was performed with immunoSEQ multiplex PCR; in TCRdb, only in-frame clones are kept and a portion is missing. The data hold roughly 110,000 clones, with about 91% observed a single time. Study results and caveats: The study observed clonal expansion of CD4+ and CD8+ blood T cells by week 6 at 0.1 to 3.0 mg/kg. On average, CD8+ T cells showed a greater number of expanded clones than CD4+.

Sequences were derived from CD4+ or CD8+ T cells sorted from blood, sampled in a trial of the OX40 agonist ivuxolimab. The TCR originated in an adult with an advanced solid tumor such as melanoma, head and neck, liver or kidney cancer. The chain combines TRBV18 with TRBJ1-5, with TRBD1 identical over 9 bases. CDR3 loop: CASSPGQGMSNQPQHF. The CDR3 nucleotides read TGTGCCAGCTCACCGGGACAGGGTATGAGCAATCAGCCCCAGCATTTT.